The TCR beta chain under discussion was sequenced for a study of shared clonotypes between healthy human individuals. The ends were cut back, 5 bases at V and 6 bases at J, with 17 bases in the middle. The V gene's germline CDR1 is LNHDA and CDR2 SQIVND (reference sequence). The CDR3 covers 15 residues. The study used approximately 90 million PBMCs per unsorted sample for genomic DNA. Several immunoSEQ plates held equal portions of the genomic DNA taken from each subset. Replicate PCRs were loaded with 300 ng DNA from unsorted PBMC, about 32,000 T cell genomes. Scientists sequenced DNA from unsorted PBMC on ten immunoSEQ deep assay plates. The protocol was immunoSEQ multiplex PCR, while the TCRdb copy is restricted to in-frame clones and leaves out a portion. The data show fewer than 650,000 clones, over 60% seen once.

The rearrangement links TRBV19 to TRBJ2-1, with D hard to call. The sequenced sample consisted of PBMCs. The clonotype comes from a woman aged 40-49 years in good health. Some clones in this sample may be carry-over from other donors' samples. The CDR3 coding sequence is TGTGCCAGTAGTCCTCCCCTATCACGGCTCAATGAGCAGTTCTTC. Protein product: CASSPPLSRLNEQFF.